In its sample, the clone carrying this T cell receptor beta chain was seen many times. Its antigen is undetermined. The data derive from a study of Graves' ophthalmopathy and Graves' hyperthyroidism. Study conclusions and caveats: A model built from 13 signatures distinguished ophthalmopathy from stable hyperthyroidism with about 90% sensitivity and about 81% specificity. In blood, most expanded thyroid clonotypes above 0.001 frequency were also detected.

Stable hyperthyroidism meant no progression to ophthalmopathy within 18 months of follow-up. The diagnostic workup employed clinical symptoms, serum thyroxine, TRAb, thyroid ultrasound and orbital computed tomography. Amplification from RNA transcripts yielded the TCR beta CDR3 regions. An opening RT-PCR round employed HTBI primers and preceded a second-round multiplex PCR. From the multiplex PCR reads, TCRdb called clonotypes with MiXCR, one entry per CDR3 protein. The table includes about 380,000 distinct CDR3 sequences, 15% detected once. This CDR3 has 13 amino acids. Germline V gene data show CDR1 as MNHEY and CDR2 as SMNVEV (reference sequence). Trimming removed 8 bases at V and 9 bases at J, with 17 bases between.

The sequence was collected from a woman aged 18 to 35 with stable Graves' hyperthyroidism. The material sequenced was peripheral blood. This sequence joins TRBV27 and TRBJ1-5; D perhaps matches TRBD1 (5 bases). CDR3 sequence (DNA): TGTGCCAGCTGCAAATGGGGGGGACGGCCCCAGCATTTT. This gives the protein CASCKWGGRPQHF.